The source of this T cell receptor beta chain is a study of monozygotic twins with inflammatory bowel disease. Germline V gene lookup returns CDR1 MDHEN and CDR2 SYDVKM. The length of the CDR3 is 16 residues. Each CDR3 protein gets one entry in TCRdb, which reprocessed the 5' RACE reads and gives no DNA. Recorded here are 310,000 or so distinct CDR3 sequences; the top ten clones represent around 2%. The chain has TRBV28 and TRBJ2-7; TCRdb designates TRBD1, a call that cannot be tested without DNA. This TCR derives from a human donor with ulcerative colitis or Crohn's disease, or a healthy co-twin of an affected twin (not recorded which). Specimen: blood. The CDR3 sequence is CASSPPDRQGNYEQYF.